A few counts support the clone carrying this T cell receptor beta chain. What it binds is unknown. Trimming pared 4 bases from V and 5 bases from J, leaving 8 bases between. The CDR3 is 12 residues long. CDR1 and CDR2 (germline): SEHNR, FQNEAQ (reference sequence). This entry comes from a study of beta chain features in type 1 diabetes. Study results and caveats: Patients' naive, central memory and regulatory TCRB repertoires appeared more alike than those of healthy donors. Resolution of whether HLA type affects TCRB rearrangement was not achieved here. More deletions and fewer insertions at VDJ junctions were seen in type 1 diabetes patients.

Reverse transcribing all isolated RNA meant expressed TCRB transcripts were sequenced. The read count averaged approximately 3.5 million across naive, central memory and regulatory T cell samples. Generated by immunoSEQ multiplex PCR, the TCRdb table keeps only in-frame clones and is missing some. Altogether roughly 230,000 clones are present, 9.6% being singletons, with the ten largest covering just under 0.035%. The rearrangement joins TRBV7-9 to TRBJ2-5; tentatively, D is TRBD1 (6 bases). This receptor was obtained from a woman in her late teens or twenties in good health. Sequencing input: naive CD4+ T cells from blood. The CDR3 protein is CASSSRGETQYF. Written as DNA, the CDR3 is TGTGCCAGCAGCTCCAGGGGCGAGACCCAGTACTTC.